This TCR beta chain is drawn from a study of brain T cells in children with intractable seizures. Germline V CDR1 and CDR2: MNHNY, SVGAGI (reference sequence). V lost 4 bases to trimming and J lost 1 base, with 11 bases between them. This CDR3 has 15 residues. Time point defined: blood from clinic visit 5 months post-surgery; TSC patient then seizure free. The sequenced cases were selected for having the highest brain T cell transcript signatures. Here immunoSEQ multiplex PCR was the method, and the copy in TCRdb shows in-frame clones only, minus some. The table records around 340,000 clones, 93% of them present only once.

The chain combines TRBV6-6 with TRBJ1-5, with a possible D match to TRBD1 (6 bases). Sequenced here: peripheral blood, sampled more than 4 months after surgery. This sequence originates from a boy under two years old with tuberous sclerosis and intractable seizures. CDR3 residues: CASSSRGTSNQPQHF. The CDR3, as DNA: TGTGCCAGCAGTTCCAGGGGTACCAGCAATCAGCCCCAGCATTTT.